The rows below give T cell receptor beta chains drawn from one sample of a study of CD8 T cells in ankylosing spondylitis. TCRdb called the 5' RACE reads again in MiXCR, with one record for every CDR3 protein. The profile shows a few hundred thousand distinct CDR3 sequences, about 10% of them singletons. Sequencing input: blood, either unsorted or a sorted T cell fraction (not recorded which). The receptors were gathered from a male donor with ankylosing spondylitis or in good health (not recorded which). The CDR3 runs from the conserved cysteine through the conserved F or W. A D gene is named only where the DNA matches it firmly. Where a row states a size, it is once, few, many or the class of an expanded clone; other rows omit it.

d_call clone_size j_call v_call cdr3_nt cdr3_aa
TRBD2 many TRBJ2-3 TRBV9 TGTGCCAGCAGCGTATGGCGGGAGGCCCTTAGCACAGATACGCAGTATTTT CASSVWREALSTDTQYF
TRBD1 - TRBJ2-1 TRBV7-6 TGTGCCAGCAGCGGCGCCGGGACAGGGGTGTTCTTC CASSGAGTGVFF
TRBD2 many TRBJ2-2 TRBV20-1 TGCAGTGCTAGTGTAGCGGGAGCGAACACCGGGGAGCTGTTTTTT CSASVAGANTGELFF
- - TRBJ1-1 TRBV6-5 TGTGCCAGCAGTTATTCGTGGGCAGCCGGCTTGAACACTGAAGCTTTCTTT CASSYSWAAGLNTEAFF
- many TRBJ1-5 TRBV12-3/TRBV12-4 TGTGCCAGCAGTTTAGAGTCTGGGCAGCCCCAGCATTTT CASSLESGQPQHF
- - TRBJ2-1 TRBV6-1 TGTGCCAGCAGTGAAGCGGGGGGCCTTTACTCCAATGAGCAGTTCTTC CASSEAGGLYSNEQFF
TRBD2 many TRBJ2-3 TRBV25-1 TGTGCCAGCAGTGAAGGAACTAGCGGCGCGACAAGCACAGATACGCAGTATTTT CASSEGTSGATSTDTQYF
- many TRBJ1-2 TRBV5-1 TGCGCCAGCAGCTTGGTCCGTTCGGCGGAGGGCTACACCTTC CASSLVRSAEGYTF
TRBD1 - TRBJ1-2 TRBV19 TGTGCCAGTAGGACCGCCGGGACAGGGAATAACTATGGCTACACCTTC CASRTAGTGNNYGYTF
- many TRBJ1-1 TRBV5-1 TGCGCCAGCAGCAAGGACGATGAAGCTTTCTTT CASSKDDEAFF
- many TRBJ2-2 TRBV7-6 TGTGCCAGCAGCCCCGGGACATATTTGCCCGGGGAGCTGTTTTTT CASSPGTYLPGELFF
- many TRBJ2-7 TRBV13 TGTGCCAGCAGCACAAAAGACCGCTCATACGAGCAGTACTTC CASSTKDRSYEQYF
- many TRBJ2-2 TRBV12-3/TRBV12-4 TGTGCCAGCAGTTTTGGGGGGCGGATTTCCGGGGAGCTGTTTTTT CASSFGGRISGELFF
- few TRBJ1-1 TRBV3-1 TGTGCCAGCAGCCAAGCCTGGGACTCTCGGGAAGCTTTCTTT CASSQAWDSREAFF
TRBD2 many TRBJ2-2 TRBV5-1 TGCGCCAGCAGCTCGACCGGGACTAGTTACACCGGGGAGCTGTTTTTT CASSSTGTSYTGELFF
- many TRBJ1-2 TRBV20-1 TGCAGCCCAGCGCCGTATCGCGGCGGCTACACCTTC CSPAPYRGGYTF
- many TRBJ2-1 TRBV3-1 TGTGCCAGCAGCCAAGAGTTTTTTACCTACAATGAGCAGTTCTTC CASSQEFFTYNEQFF
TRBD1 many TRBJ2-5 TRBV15 TGTGCCACCAGCGCTCCCGGTACAGGGGCAGGAGAGACCCAGTACTTC CATSAPGTGAGETQYF
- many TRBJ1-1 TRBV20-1 TGCAGTGCTAGAGGCCAGTCGGGGGGGGAAATGAACACTGAAGCTTTCTTT CSARGQSGGEMNTEAFF
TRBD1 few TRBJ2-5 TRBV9 TGTGCCAGCAGCCGAATAGACAGGGAGGAGACCCAGTACTTC CASSRIDREETQYF
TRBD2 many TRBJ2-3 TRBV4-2 TGTGCCAGCAGCCAAGCGAGTCCCGGGACTAGCGGAGCCACAGATACGCAGTATTTT CASSQASPGTSGATDTQYF
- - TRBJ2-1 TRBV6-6 TGTGCCAGCAGTTACGCGAATGAGCAGTTCTTC CASSYANEQFF
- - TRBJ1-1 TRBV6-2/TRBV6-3 TGTGCCAGCAGGTACGCAGTTGGGGAGGGCGTCACTGAAGCTTTCTTT CASRYAVGEGVTEAFF
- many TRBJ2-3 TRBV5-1 TGCGCCAGCAGATGGGACTCAAACACAGATACGCAGTATTTT CASRWDSNTDTQYF
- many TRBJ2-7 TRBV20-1 TGCAGTGCTAACTCCCCAAGTTGGAGCTCCGAGCAGTACTTC CSANSPSWSSEQYF
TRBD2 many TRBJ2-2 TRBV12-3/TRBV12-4 TGTGCCAGCAGTTTTCGGGGGGTAGGCACCGGGGAGCTGTTTTTT CASSFRGVGTGELFF
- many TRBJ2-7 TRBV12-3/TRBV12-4 TGTGCCAGCAGTCTGGCCTCTCCCTACGAGCAGTACTTC CASSLASPYEQYF
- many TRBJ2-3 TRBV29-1 TGCAGCGTTTCCCGGGAGACAGATACGCAGTATTTT CSVSRETDTQYF
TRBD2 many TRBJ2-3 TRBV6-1 TGTGCCAGCAGTGCGGCTAGCGGGGGGTTCGATACGCAGTATTTT CASSAASGGFDTQYF
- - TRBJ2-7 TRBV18 TGTGCCAGCTCATCAGACGGGGGTAGGGAGCAGTACTTC CASSSDGGREQYF
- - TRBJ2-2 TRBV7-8 TGTGCCAGCAGCTTACTTTTCCGGGATTCGCCGAACACCGGGGAGCTGTTTTTT CASSLLFRDSPNTGELFF
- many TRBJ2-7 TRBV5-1 TGCGCCAGCAGCTTCCGGGGGCCGAATTACGAGCAGTACTTC CASSFRGPNYEQYF
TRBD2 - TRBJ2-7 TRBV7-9 TGTGCCAGCAGCTCGCCCGCGGGAGGGGAGGCCTACGAGCAGTACTTC CASSSPAGGEAYEQYF
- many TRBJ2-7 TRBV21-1 TGTGCCAGCAGCAAAGTCCGGCGGACCTACGAGCAGTACTTC CASSKVRRTYEQYF
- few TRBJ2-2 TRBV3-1 TGTGCCAGCAGCCAAGATTTGGGATTGGGGGAGCTGTTTTTT CASSQDLGLGELFF
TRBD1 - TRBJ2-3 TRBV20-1 TGCAGTGCTAGAGGGCAGGGGGTTGATACGCAGTATTTT CSARGQGVDTQYF
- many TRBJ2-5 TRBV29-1 TGCAGCGTTACCAGACAGACAGTCGAAGAGACCCAGTACTTC CSVTRQTVEETQYF
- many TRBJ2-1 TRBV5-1 TGCGCCAGCACATCAGCGAAGAAGAATTACAATGAGCAGTTCTTC CASTSAKKNYNEQFF
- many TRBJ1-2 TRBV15 TGTGCCACCAGCTTAACAGGGATTGACGGCTACACCTTC CATSLTGIDGYTF
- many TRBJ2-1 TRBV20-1 TGCAGTGCACCCCGCAGGGATCCTCACAATGAGCAGTTCTTC CSAPRRDPHNEQFF
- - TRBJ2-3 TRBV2 TGTGCCAGCGTGGGATTCGGCACAGATACGCAGTATTTT CASVGFGTDTQYF
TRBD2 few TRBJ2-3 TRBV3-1 TGTGCCAGCAGCCAAGCCAGCGGGGGAACGGGAGATACGCAGTATTTT CASSQASGGTGDTQYF
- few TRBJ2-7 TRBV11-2 TGTGCCAGCAGCTTAGATTCGGCCGGGCACGGGGACTCCTACGAGCAGTACTTC CASSLDSAGHGDSYEQYF
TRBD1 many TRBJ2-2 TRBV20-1 TGCAGTGCTAGGACAGGGGGCTCCACCGGGGAGCTGTTTTTT CSARTGGSTGELFF
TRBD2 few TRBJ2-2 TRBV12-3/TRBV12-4 TGTGCCAGCAGCCGTAGCGGGGGGGGTGGCGGGGAGCTGTTTTTT CASSRSGGGGGELFF
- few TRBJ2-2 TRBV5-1 TGCGCCAGCAGCTTGGCGTTCGGGGGCGCTGGGACCGGGGAGCTGTTTTTT CASSLAFGGAGTGELFF
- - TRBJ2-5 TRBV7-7 TGTGCCAGCAGCTCTCGACAGCAAGAGACCCAGTACTTC CASSSRQQETQYF
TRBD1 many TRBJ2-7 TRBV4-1 TGCGCCAGCGGTCCGGGACAGGGGGCCTACGAGCAGTACTTC CASGPGQGAYEQYF